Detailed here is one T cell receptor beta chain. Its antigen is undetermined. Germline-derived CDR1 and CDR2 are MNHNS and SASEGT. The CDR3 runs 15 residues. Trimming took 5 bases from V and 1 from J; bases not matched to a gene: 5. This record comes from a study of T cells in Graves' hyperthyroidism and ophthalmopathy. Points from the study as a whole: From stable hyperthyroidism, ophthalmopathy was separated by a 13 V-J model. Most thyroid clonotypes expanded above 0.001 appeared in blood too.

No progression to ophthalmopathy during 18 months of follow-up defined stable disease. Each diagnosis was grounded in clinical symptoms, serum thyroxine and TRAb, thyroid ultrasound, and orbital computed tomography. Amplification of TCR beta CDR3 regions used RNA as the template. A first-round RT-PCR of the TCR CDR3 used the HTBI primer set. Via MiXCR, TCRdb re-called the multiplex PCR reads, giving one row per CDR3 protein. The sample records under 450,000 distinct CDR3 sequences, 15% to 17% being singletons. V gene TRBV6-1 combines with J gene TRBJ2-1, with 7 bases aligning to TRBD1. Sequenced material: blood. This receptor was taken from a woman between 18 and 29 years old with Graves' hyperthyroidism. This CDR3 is CASSRDSPSYNEQFF. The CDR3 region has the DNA TGTGCCAGCAGTCGGGACAGCCCTTCCTACAATGAGCAGTTCTTC.